This T cell receptor (beta chain) was observed in a study of Ad26.COV2.S vaccination and SARS-CoV-2 variants (dated by TCRdb to the early 2020s). The study in broad terms: Donors in the vaccine arm were drawn from COV1001, a multicentre, randomized, double-blind, placebo-controlled phase I-IIa trial testing Ad26.COV2.S in healthy adults. Ad26.COV2.S was given intramuscularly at 5x10^10 or 1x10^11 viral particles, as a single shot or as two shots 56 days apart. TCRbeta repertoire sequencing was used to assess the specificity and breadth of SARS-CoV-2-reactive T cell receptors after Ad26.COV2.S vaccination. A total of 32 samples were included in the TCR-sequenced set, comprising around 19 Ad26.COV2.S vaccine recipients, 5 placebo recipients and 8 SARS-CoV-2 convalescent individuals. Trial participants were randomized into five groups of five: low-dose or high-dose Ad26.COV2.S given once or twice, or placebo on both occasions. Investigators did not know the trial group allocation while performing experiments and assessing outcomes. Overall results and qualifications from the work: Ad26.COV2.S recipients had higher spike-specific TCR breadth than placebo recipients (P = 0.0014). The study lacked the statistical power to compare responses across vaccine doses or regimens. Vaccine and placebo recipients had similar non-spike TCR breadth, a finding consistent with the vaccine containing only spike. Substantial breadth of spike-specific CD8+ and CD4+ T cell responses was reported after vaccination. It was noted by the authors that total T cell responses may have been underestimated by the TCR breadth and depth analyses.

A distance of 20 bases separates the germline ends of V and J, which lose 4 bases and 4 bases respectively. CDR1 LGHDT and CDR2 YNNKEL are derived from the germline V gene (reference sequence). The CDR3, from cysteine to valine, totals 16 residues. The read is trimmed to its CDR3 DNA, 48 bases read in frame from base 1. The immunoSEQ Assay was used to sequence TCRbeta CDR3 regions. After extraction, genomic DNA underwent amplification by bias-controlled multiplex PCR, followed by high-throughput sequencing. As for the authors' bioinformatics: To quantify the absolute abundance of each unique TCRbeta CDR3 region, sequences were collapsed and filtered. T cell fraction was estimated by normalization of TCRbeta template counts to usable DNA, with usable DNA being measured through amplification of reference genes present in all nucleated cells. Repertoire TCRs were annotated as SARS-CoV-2-specific when V gene, CDR3 amino acid sequence and J gene were exactly matched to a known reactive TCR set. The reference SARS-CoV-2 TCR set was derived from MIRA and filtered for enrichment in COVID-19-positive ImmuneCODE repertoires, a step that removed public or cross-reactive TCRs. Using the MIRA antigens, annotated TCRs were further analysed by specific ORF or by position within an ORF. Breadth was defined as annotated unique rearrangements over total unique productive rearrangements; depth was the summed frequency of those rearrangements. Group comparisons of TCR breadth used two-sided Wilcoxon rank-sum tests. TCRdb stores this immuneACCESS table with in-frame sequences only. Part of the clones is absent; in the studies checked, under half of the shortfall reflects unresolved V genes, and no reason is known for the rest. The D gene and trimming were derived from the DNA, and the V and J assignments and clone size from that table. This sample comprises roughly 250,000 clones, 87% of them detected only once. Less than 3% of the sample is in the top ten clones.

The treatment or condition label corresponds to: approximately 18 received Ad26.COV2.S at low or high dose, single or two shots; five or six received placebo; per-sample allocation not given. Repertoires of vaccine and placebo recipients were sequenced from samples taken on day 63 after the first injection. In Cohort 1b, about 25 adults aged 18-55 years were enrolled at a single site in Boston, USA, between 29 July and 7 August 2020. As a vaccine, Ad26.COV2.S was a replication-incompetent adenovirus type 26 vector that expressed a prefusion-stabilized SARS-CoV-2 spike protein derived from the original Wuhan strain. As regards this clone: What antigen it recognizes has not been identified. No base qualities exist here, and no much larger clone lies one base off it.

The receptor comes from a person aged 18-60 years who received the Ad26.COV2.S COVID-19 vaccine or a placebo. The rearrangement joined TRBV3-1 (or the pseudogene TRBV3-2) to TRBJ2-7; a tentative D call is TRBD2 (5 bases match). The sample here was peripheral blood, taken in a trial of Ad26.COV2.S vaccine versus placebo. This receptor carries the CDR3 CASSRIVSSASYEQYV. The sequence in DNA is TGTGCCAGCAGCCGTATTGTGAGTAGCGCTTCATACGAGCAGTACGTC.